This T cell receptor beta chain was identified during a study of T cells in Graves' hyperthyroidism and ophthalmopathy. On the study more broadly: Blood was drawn when the patient was first diagnosed and still untreated.

Hyperthyroidism had been newly diagnosed in patients aged 18 to 65, and its duration was under 2 months. Uncontrolled infection, other autoimmune disease, pregnancy and lactation each barred patients from inclusion. Isolation of PBMCs was performed on around 9.4 ml fresh peripheral blood. What was amplified from RNA transcripts were TCR beta CDR3 regions. The HTBI primer set served for first-round RT-PCR of the TCR CDR3. TCRdb fed the multiplex PCR reads into MiXCR, producing one record per CDR3 protein. The sample has 35,000 to 40,000 distinct CDR3 sequences, around half seen once; the top ten hold 6.2%. The source is a woman aged 50 to 60 with Graves' hyperthyroidism that later progressed to Graves' ophthalmopathy. Material for sequencing was blood.

CDR3 sequence (DNA): TGTGCCAGCAGCTTATGTGCTAACTATGGCTACACCTTC. As protein: CASSLCANYGYTF. The rearrangement links TRBV7-9 to TRBJ1-2; D call uncertain. The germline gives CDR1 SEHNR, CDR2 FQNEAQ (reference sequence). The CDR3 length is 13 residues. V was pared by 2 bases and J by 0 bases, with 4 bases between.